This is a list of T cell receptor beta chains from one sample in a study of blood T cells in healthy people across ages. One entry per CDR3 protein, called by TCRdb with MiXCR from the 5' RACE reads. This table holds roughly 1,500,000 distinct CDR3 sequences, around 42% found once. Sequenced: blood. Every receptor here comes from a woman aged 18-30 years in good health. Both conserved end residues are part of each CDR3. A D gene is named only where the DNA matches it firmly.

V gene,D gene,J gene,CDR3 protein
TRBV20-1,.,TRBJ2-5,CSARTGTGGNEQYF
TRBV5-5,TRBD2,TRBJ2-1,CASILPGLADVTAYNEQFF
TRBV13,TRBD2,TRBJ2-1,CASSFSSGRSYNEQFF
TRBV6-1,TRBD2,TRBJ2-7,CASRLAGGSEQYF
TRBV7-8,.,TRBJ1-2,CVSSLERGNFYGCTF
TRBV25-1,.,TRBJ1-1,CASSPAFSGGTEAFF
TRBV7-2,TRBD2,TRBJ2-7,CASSLAGGNSYEQYF
TRBV12-3/TRBV12-4,TRBD2,TRBJ2-5,CASSPGRGEETQYF
TRBV6-2/TRBV6-3,TRBD2,TRBJ2-1,CASTGTSGLSEQFF
TRBV20-1,.,TRBJ1-1,CSARPAGGAFF
TRBV20-1,TRBD1,TRBJ1-2,CSATRTGHGYTF
TRBV14,TRBD2,TRBJ2-6,CASSQLAGGLSSGANVLTF